This T cell receptor beta chain is drawn from a study of T cells in Graves' hyperthyroidism and ophthalmopathy. On the study more broadly: Peripheral blood was collected at initial diagnosis, before any treatment.

Findings and limits, study-wide: Through a model of 13 V-J features, ophthalmopathy was separated from stable hyperthyroidism.

It was RNA transcripts that yielded the amplified TCR beta CDR3 regions. The study used the HTBI primer set for a first-round RT-PCR of the TCR CDR3. MiXCR was run by TCRdb on the multiplex PCR reads, yielding one entry per CDR3 protein. Here the sample spans 500,000 to 550,000 distinct CDR3 sequences, roughly 20% being singletons. Patients aged 18 to 65 had newly diagnosed hyperthyroidism that had lasted under 2 months. Uncontrolled infection, other autoimmune disease, pregnancy and lactation each barred patients from inclusion. This CDR3 has 15 amino acids. The germline V gene has CDR1 MNHEY and CDR2 SMNVEV (reference sequence). Trimming cost V 5 bases and J 6 bases, with 20 bases left between them. This clonotype appeared once. Antigen unknown.

V gene TRBV27 combines with J gene TRBJ2-7, with D possibly matching TRBD1 (5 bases). The sample taken for sequencing was blood. The clonotype comes from a man younger than 35 with Graves' hyperthyroidism. The CDR3 nucleotides read TGTGCCAGCAGTCCCTACGCTGGTTTGGGGCCCGAGCAGTACTTC. As protein: CASSPYAGLGPEQYF.